These T cell receptor beta chains were read from a single sample in a study of human T cells and chemical hapten exposure. TCRdb recomputed calls from the RACE reads with MiXCR, one row per CDR3 protein. The sample contains about 49,000 distinct CDR3 sequences, 9.3% of which appear only once. This sample comprised whole blood, obtained in connection with sensitization to the hapten diphenylcyclopropenone (DPC). These receptor sequences come from a woman aged 45-60 years with alopecia areata. Some clones in this sample may be carry-over from other donors' samples. Both conserved end residues are part of each CDR3. The order of the fields is V gene, J gene, D gene, clone size, CDR3 length, CDR3 DNA, CDR3 protein. The D gene is left open where the match is weak. Clone size is given for some rows only: seen once, a few or many times, or a class if the clone is expanded.

>TRBV19|TRBJ1-2|NA|NA|11
TGTGCCAGTAGTATGACTGGAGGCTACACCTTC
CASSMTGGYTF
>TRBV28|TRBJ2-7|TRBD2|NA|15
TGTGCCAGCAGTTTAATGGCGGGAGGGCCAGACGAGCAGTACTTC
CASSLMAGGPDEQYF
>TRBV5-1|TRBJ2-5|TRBD2|few|18
TGCGCCAGCAGCCCCGGACTAGCGGGATCTACCAGGAAGGAGACCCAGTACTTC
CASSPGLAGSTRKETQYF
>TRBV28|TRBJ2-5|TRBD2|NA|15
TGTGCCAGCAGTCTTCGACTAGCGGGAAGGGAGACCCAGTACTTC
CASSLRLAGRETQYF
>TRBV6-5|TRBJ2-7|TRBD1|many|15
TGTGCCAGCAGTCCCGTGGGGACAGGGGGCGGCGAGCAGTACTTC
CASSPVGTGGGEQYF
>TRBV5-4|TRBJ2-5|NA|many|13
TGTGCCAGCAGCTCCAGGGGGGGGGAGACCCAGTACTTC
CASSSRGGETQYF
>TRBV27|TRBJ2-5|NA|many|12
TGTGCCAGCAAAGGCCTCGGGGAGACCCAGTACTTC
CASKGLGETQYF
>TRBV19|TRBJ2-4|NA|many|17
TGTGCCAGTAGTATAGATCCCACCATCACAGGATCGAACATTCAGTACTTC
CASSIDPTITGSNIQYF
>TRBV2|TRBJ2-7|TRBD2|few|15
TGTGCCAGCAGTGAGTTTGCGGGAGGGCTGGGGGAGCAGTACTTC
CASSEFAGGLGEQYF
>TRBV3-1|TRBJ2-2|NA|many|16
TGTGCCAGCAGCCAAAGAGGAGCAGGGAACACCGGGGAGCTGTTTTTT
CASSQRGAGNTGELFF
>TRBV4-1|TRBJ1-2|TRBD1|many|14
TGCGCCAGCAGCCAAGGGGACAGAAGCTATGGCTACACCTTC
CASSQGDRSYGYTF
>TRBV19|TRBJ2-1|NA|many|16
TGTGCCAGTAGGACATCTGGCCCCGGACCCTACAATGAGCAGTTCTTC
CASRTSGPGPYNEQFF
>TRBV28|TRBJ2-5|NA|few|15
TGTGCCAGCAGTCCCGAAGGAGGGACCCAAGAGACCCAGTACTTC
CASSPEGGTQETQYF
>TRBV10-1|TRBJ2-2|NA|few|13
TGCGCCAGCAGTGGGCGACGCACCGGGGAGCTGTTTTTT
CASSGRRTGELFF
>TRBV20-1|TRBJ1-1|NA|NA|14
TGCAGGGCCCAGGGGATCGGGATGAACACTGAAGCTTTCTTT
CRAQGIGMNTEAFF
>TRBV20-1|TRBJ2-1|NA|many|19
TGCAGTGCTAGAGATGGGACAGGCGTAGCGGGAGAGGGTGTAAATGAGCAGTTCTTC
CSARDGTGVAGEGVNEQFF
>TRBV20-1|TRBJ2-2|TRBD1|few|14
TGCAGTGTCGCGAAACAGGGGTTCACCGGGGAGCTGTTTTTT
CSVAKQGFTGELFF
>TRBV12-3/TRBV12-4|TRBJ2-7|NA|NA|12
TGTGCCAGCGGATTCGAGAGAGCCGAGCAGTACTTC
CASGFERAEQYF
>TRBV29-1|TRBJ2-7|TRBD1|many|13
TGCAGCGCGGGACAGGGCCCGGACCGGGAGCAGTACTTC
CSAGQGPDREQYF
>TRBV20-1|TRBJ2-1|TRBD2|many|16
TGCAGTGCTGGAACCGGACTAGCGGGGTTCTACAATGAGCAGTTCTTC
CSAGTGLAGFYNEQFF
>TRBV7-2|TRBJ1-4|NA|NA|11
TGTGCCAGCAGCTTGGACCGAAAACTGTTTTTT
CASSLDRKLFF
>TRBV18|TRBJ2-7|NA|many|12
TGTGCCAGCTCACCCAGCTCCTACGAGCAGTACTTC
CASSPSSYEQYF
>TRBV29-1|TRBJ2-1|TRBD1|many|13
TGCAGCCACCGGGACAGAACCTACAATGAGCAGTTCTTC
CSHRDRTYNEQFF
>TRBV9|TRBJ1-3|NA|NA|15
TGTGCCAGCAGCGTAGGTGGGAGCTCTGGAAACACCATATATTTT
CASSVGGSSGNTIYF
>TRBV29-1|TRBJ1-2|TRBD1|many|14
TGCAGCGTTGAAAACAGGGGAACTAACTATGGCTACACCTTC
CSVENRGTNYGYTF
>TRBV12-5|TRBJ1-1|NA|few|13
TGTGCTAGTGGTTTTGGAGGGAACACTGAAGCTTTCTTT
CASGFGGNTEAFF
>TRBV30|TRBJ2-2|NA|many|13
TGTGCCTGGAGATCATACTACACCGGGGAGCTGTTTTTT
CAWRSYYTGELFF
>TRBV5-6|TRBJ1-1|NA|many|13
TGTGCCAGCAGCTTGGCAGGGAACACTGAAGCTTTCTTT
CASSLAGNTEAFF
>TRBV20-1|TRBJ2-4|TRBD1|many|14
TGCAGTGCCTCTTCAGGGGGATCCAAAAACATTCAGTACTTC
CSASSGGSKNIQYF
>TRBV29-1|TRBJ2-1|NA|NA|11
TGCAGCGCCCCGCTAGGTAATGAGCAGTTCTTC
CSAPLGNEQFF
>TRBV28|TRBJ1-4|NA|many|15
TGTGCCAGCATTCAAAGGCCAGTGAATAATGAAAAACTGTTTTTT
CASIQRPVNNEKLFF
>TRBV20-1|TRBJ2-3|NA|many|15
TGCAGTGCGAGAGACAAGGACGTTGGTACAGATACGCAGTATTTT
CSARDKDVGTDTQYF
>TRBV7-2|TRBJ2-7|TRBD2|many|15
TGTGCCAGCAGCATCCAGCGGGAGAGGGGGTACGAGCAGTACTTC
CASSIQRERGYEQYF
>TRBV10-3|TRBJ2-3|NA|many|14
TGTGCCATCAGGCCGGGGTTGGGGACAGATACGCAGTATTTT
CAIRPGLGTDTQYF
>TRBV7-2|TRBJ1-5|NA|many|13
TGTGCCAGCAGCTTCACAGTCGATCTTCCCCAGCATTTT
CASSFTVDLPQHF
>TRBV20-1|TRBJ2-7|TRBD1|many|17
TGCAGTGCTAGAGATGCCCAAACGGGACAGGGGAACTACGAGCAGTACTTC
CSARDAQTGQGNYEQYF
>TRBV29-1|TRBJ2-1|TRBD2|many|13
TGCAGCGTTGCGACGACTAGCGGTTACTGGCAGTTCTTC
CSVATTSGYWQFF
>TRBV4-1|TRBJ2-5|TRBD2|many|15
TGCGCCAGCAGCCCCCTGGGACTAGCTGGGGAGACCCAGTACTTC
CASSPLGLAGETQYF
>TRBV6-6|TRBJ1-6|NA|many|17
TGTGCCAGCAGTTACTCGCCGGAAGGCTCCTATAATTCACCCCTCCACTTT
CASSYSPEGSYNSPLHF
>TRBV5-6|TRBJ1-1|NA|many|14
TGTGCCAGCAGCTTGGGGGGAGTGAACACTGAAGCTTTCTTT
CASSLGGVNTEAFF
>TRBV3-1|TRBJ2-2|NA|many|14
TGTGCCAGCAGCCCGGGACGGAACACCGGGGAGCTGTTTTTT
CASSPGRNTGELFF
>TRBV7-2|TRBJ2-3|NA|few|13
TGTGCCAGCAGCCTCGATAGGAGAGAGGCGCAGTATTTT
CASSLDRREAQYF
>TRBV7-6|TRBJ2-1|NA|many|15
TGTGCCAGCAGCTTAGGTGACGCCGTGTACAATGAGCAGTTCTTC
CASSLGDAVYNEQFF
>TRBV29-1|TRBJ2-5|NA|many|16
TGCAGCGTTGAAGATCCGACTATGGGGGGCCGGGAGACCCAGTACTTC
CSVEDPTMGGRETQYF
>TRBV6-2/TRBV6-3|TRBJ1-1|TRBD1|many|15
TGTGCCAGCAGTTCACGCAGGGGGATGGTCACTGAAGCTTTCTTT
CASSSRRGMVTEAFF